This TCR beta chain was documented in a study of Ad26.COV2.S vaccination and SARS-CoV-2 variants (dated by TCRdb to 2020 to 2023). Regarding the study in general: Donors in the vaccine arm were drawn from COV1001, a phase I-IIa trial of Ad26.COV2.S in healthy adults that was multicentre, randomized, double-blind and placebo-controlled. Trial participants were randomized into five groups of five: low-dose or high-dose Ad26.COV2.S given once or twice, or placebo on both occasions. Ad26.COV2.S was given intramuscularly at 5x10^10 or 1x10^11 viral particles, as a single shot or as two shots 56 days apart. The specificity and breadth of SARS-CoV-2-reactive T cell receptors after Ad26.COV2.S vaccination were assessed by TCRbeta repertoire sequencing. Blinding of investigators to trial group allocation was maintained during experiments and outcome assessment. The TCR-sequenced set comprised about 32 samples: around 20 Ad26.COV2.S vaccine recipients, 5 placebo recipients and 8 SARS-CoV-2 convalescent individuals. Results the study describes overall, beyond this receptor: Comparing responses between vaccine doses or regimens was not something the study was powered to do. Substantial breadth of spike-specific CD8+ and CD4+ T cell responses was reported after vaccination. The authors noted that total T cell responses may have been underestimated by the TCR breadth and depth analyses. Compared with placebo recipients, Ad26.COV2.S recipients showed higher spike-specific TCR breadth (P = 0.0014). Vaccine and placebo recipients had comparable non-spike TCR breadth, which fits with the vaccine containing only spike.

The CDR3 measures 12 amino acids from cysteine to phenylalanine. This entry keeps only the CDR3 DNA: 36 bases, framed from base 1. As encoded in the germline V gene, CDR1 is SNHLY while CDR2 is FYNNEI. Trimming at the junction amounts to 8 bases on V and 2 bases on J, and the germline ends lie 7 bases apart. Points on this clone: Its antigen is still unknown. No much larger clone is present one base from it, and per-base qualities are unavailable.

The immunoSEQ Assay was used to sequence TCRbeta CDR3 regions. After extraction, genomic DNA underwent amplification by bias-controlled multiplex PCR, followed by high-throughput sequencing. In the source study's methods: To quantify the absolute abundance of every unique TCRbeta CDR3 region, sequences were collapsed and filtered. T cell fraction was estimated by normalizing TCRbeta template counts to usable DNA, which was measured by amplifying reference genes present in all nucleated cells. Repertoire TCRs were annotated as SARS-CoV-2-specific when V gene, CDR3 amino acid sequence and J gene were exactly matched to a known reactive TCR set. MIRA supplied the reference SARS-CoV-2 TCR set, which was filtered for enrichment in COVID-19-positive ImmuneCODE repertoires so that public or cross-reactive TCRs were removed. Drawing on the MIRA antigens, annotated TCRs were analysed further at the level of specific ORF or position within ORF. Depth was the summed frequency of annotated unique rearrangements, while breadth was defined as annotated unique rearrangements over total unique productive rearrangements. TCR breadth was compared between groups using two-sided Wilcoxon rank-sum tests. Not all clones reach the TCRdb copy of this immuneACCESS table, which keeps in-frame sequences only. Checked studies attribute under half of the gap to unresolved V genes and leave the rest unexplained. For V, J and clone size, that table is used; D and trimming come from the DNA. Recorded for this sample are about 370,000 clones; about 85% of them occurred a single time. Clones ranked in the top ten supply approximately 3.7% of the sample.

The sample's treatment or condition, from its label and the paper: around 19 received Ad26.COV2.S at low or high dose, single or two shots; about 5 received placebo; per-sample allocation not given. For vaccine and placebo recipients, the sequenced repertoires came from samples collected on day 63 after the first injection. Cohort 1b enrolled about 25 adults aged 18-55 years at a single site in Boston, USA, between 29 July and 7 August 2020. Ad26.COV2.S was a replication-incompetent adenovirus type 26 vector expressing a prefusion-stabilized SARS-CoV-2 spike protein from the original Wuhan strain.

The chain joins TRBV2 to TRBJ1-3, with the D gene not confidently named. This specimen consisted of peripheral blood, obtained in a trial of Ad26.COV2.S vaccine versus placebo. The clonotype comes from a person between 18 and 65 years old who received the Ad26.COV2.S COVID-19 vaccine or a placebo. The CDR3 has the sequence CASDRAGNTIYF. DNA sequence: TGTGCCAGCGATAGGGCTGGAAACACCATATATTTT. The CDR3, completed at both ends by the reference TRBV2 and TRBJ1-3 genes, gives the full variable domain EPEVTQTPSHQVTQMGQEVILRCVPISNHLYFYWYRQILGQKVEFLVSFYNNEISEKSEIFDDQFSVERPDGSNFTLKIRSTKLEDSAMYFCASDRAGNTIYFGEGSWLTVV.